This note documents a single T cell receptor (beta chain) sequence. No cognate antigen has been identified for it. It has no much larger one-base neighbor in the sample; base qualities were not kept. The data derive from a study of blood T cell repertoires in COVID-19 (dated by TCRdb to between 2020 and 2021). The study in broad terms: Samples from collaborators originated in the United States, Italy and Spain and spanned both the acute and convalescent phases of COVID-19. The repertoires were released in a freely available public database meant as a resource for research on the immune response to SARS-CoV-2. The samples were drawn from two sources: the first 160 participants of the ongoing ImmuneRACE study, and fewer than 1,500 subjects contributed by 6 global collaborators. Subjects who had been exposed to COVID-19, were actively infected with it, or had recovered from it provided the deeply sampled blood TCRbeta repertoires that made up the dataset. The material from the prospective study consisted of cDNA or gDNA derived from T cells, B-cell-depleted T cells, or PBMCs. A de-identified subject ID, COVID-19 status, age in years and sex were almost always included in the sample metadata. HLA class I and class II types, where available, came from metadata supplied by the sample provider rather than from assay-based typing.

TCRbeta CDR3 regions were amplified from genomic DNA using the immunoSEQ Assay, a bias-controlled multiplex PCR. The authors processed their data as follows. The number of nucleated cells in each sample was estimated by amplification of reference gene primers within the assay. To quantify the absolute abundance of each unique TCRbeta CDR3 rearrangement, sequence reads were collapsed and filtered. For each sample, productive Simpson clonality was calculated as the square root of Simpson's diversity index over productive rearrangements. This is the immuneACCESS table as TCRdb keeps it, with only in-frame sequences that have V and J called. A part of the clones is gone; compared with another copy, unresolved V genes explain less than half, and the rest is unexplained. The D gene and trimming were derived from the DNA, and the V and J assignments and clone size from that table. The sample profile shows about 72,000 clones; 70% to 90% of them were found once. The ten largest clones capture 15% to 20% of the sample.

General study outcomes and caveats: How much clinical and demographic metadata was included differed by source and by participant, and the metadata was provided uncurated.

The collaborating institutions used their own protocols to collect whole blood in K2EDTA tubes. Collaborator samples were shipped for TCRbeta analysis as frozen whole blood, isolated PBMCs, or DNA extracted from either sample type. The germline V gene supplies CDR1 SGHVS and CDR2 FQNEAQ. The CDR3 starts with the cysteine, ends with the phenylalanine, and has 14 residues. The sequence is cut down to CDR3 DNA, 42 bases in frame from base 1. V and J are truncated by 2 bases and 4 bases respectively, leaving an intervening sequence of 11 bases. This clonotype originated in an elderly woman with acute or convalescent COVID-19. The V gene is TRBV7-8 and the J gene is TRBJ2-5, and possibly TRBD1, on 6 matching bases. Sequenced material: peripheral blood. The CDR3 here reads CASSLTGLGETQYF. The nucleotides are TGTGCCAGCAGCTTAACAGGGCTGGGAGAGACCCAGTACTTC.